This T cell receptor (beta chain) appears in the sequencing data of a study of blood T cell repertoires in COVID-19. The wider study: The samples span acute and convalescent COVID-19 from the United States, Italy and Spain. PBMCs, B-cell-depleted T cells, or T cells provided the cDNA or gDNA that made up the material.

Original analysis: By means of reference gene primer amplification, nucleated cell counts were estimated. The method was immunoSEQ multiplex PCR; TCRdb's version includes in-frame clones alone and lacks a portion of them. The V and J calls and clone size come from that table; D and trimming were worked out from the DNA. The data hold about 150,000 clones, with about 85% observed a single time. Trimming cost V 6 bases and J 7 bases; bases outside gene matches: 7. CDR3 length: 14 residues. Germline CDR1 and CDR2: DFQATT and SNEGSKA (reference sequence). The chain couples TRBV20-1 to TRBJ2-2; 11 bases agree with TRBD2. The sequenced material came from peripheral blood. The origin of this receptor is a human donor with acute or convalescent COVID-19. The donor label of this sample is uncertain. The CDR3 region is CSASLAGGNGELFF. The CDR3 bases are TGCAGTGCAAGTTTAGCGGGAGGGAACGGGGAGCTGTTTTTT.